The 31 T cell receptor beta chains reported below all come from one sample, sequenced in a study of blood T cell repertoires in COVID-19 (dated by TCRdb to the early 2020s). Library construction relied on the immunoSEQ multiplex PCR assay. Sourced from immuneACCESS, this table was stored by TCRdb with only in-frame sequences that have V and J called. A share of the clones is absent; for the studies checked, an unresolved V gene accounts for under half, and the remainder has no known explanation. For this sample the table gives over 150,000 clones, of which around 79% were detected only once. The ten most abundant clones make up under 20% of the sample. Sequencing used PBMCs or T cells enriched from blood (not recorded which). These receptor sequences come from a woman in her 70s in a cohort exposed to, infected with or recovered from COVID-19 (not recorded which).

The rearrangement joins TRBV2 to TRBJ1-5; no firm D call. From germline, CDR1 is SNHLY and CDR2 FYNNEI. CDR3 length: 13 residues. V lost 8 bases and J lost 0, with 8 bases in between. The CDR3, as DNA: TGTGCCAGCGCCGAGGGTAGCAATCAGCCCCAGCATTTT. As protein: CASAEGSNQPQHF.

The chain links TRBV15 to TRBJ1-1; D is possibly TRBD1 (6 bases). Germline CDR1 reads LNHNV; CDR2 reads YYDKDF (reference sequence). V was pared by 8 bases and J by 0 bases, with 10 bases between. The CDR3 covers 13 residues. The CDR3 loop reads CATGQQLNTEAFF. Written as DNA, the CDR3 is TGTGCCACCGGACAGCAGCTGAACACTGAAGCTTTCTTT.

This chain uses TRBV2 with TRBJ2-5, with 9 bases fitting TRBD1. V lost 6 bases to trimming and J lost 5 bases; unmatched junction nucleotides: 10. Germline V lookup: CDR1 SNHLY, CDR2 FYNNEI. This CDR3 has 15 amino acids. The CDR3 nucleotides are TGTGCCAGCAGGCGGACAGGGGTTGGGGGGGAGACCCAGTACTTC. It translates to CASRRTGVGGETQYF.

The chain links TRBV6-2 or TRBV6-3 to TRBJ1-6; 7 nucleotides align to TRBD1. The ends lost 5 bases at V and 10 bases at J; junction bases unmatched: 8. This CDR3 spans 14 amino acids. Germline V gene data show CDR1 as MNHEY and CDR2 as SVGEGT. The CDR3 spells CASSRQGGESPLHF. The CDR3 bases are TGTGCCAGCAGTCGACAGGGAGGAGAGTCACCCCTCCACTTT.

The chain has TRBV15 and TRBJ2-1; 12 positions agree with TRBD2. Germline V gene sequence: CDR1 LNHNV, CDR2 YYDKDF (reference sequence). V was clipped by 0 bases and J by 9 bases; unmatched bases: 6. This CDR3 is built from 16 residues. Here the CDR3 DNA reads TGTGCCACCAGCAGAGAAATAAGGACTAGCGGGATTGAGCAGTTCTTC. Encoded protein: CATSREIRTSGIEQFF.

V is TRBV18 and J is TRBJ2-2; the D gene is possibly TRBD1 (6 bases). V was trimmed by 5 bases and J by 3 bases, leaving 16 bases between them. The germline gives CDR1 KGHSH, CDR2 LQKENI. The CDR3 has 16 residues. Written as DNA, the CDR3 is TGTGCCAGCTCATCCAACAGGGCGGTGGACACCGGGGAGCTGTTTTTT. This encodes CASSSNRAVDTGELFF.

The chain carries TRBV18 and TRBJ2-7; TRBD2 agrees at 7 bases. Trimming cost V 3 bases and J 2 bases; bases outside gene matches: 1. This CDR3 contains 13 residues. Germline V lookup: CDR1 KGHSH, CDR2 LQKENI. CDR3 bases: TGTGCCAGCTCACCGGCGGGAGCCTACGAGCAGTACTTC. Its translation: CASSPAGAYEQYF.

The chain links TRBV13 to TRBJ1-6; 7 bases agree with TRBD1. CDR1 PRHDT and CDR2 FYEKMQ come from the germline V gene (reference sequence). Trimming at V came to 2 bases and at J to 6 bases, leaving 7 bases not matched to a gene. There are 16 residues in the CDR3. CDR3 protein: CASSLRDGTVNSPLHF. DNA of the CDR3: TGTGCCAGCAGCTTACGAGACGGGACAGTTAATTCACCCCTCCACTTT.

V usage is TRBV11-2 and J usage is TRBJ1-2; D ambiguous. Trimming cost V 1 base and J 6 bases, with 18 bases left between them. Germline CDR1 and CDR2: SGHAT and FQNNGV. The CDR3 contains 16 residues. The CDR3 bases are TGTGCCAGCAGCTTAGGGTGGGCTCTTGGTACGAATGGCTACACCTTC. It is translated as CASSLGWALGTNGYTF.

This sequence joins TRBV3-1 (or the pseudogene TRBV3-2) and TRBJ2-3; 12 bases line up with TRBD2. The CDR3 has 18 amino acids. Germline CDR1 LGHDT, CDR2 YNNKEL (reference sequence). The J segment lost 2 bases and the V segment lost 1 base, leaving 7 bases of the junction unmatched. DNA of the CDR3: TGTGCCAGCAGCCAAGTTTTACTAGCGGGAGGATTCACAGATACGCAGTATTTT. This gives the protein CASSQVLLAGGFTDTQYF.

V and J are TRBV11-2 and TRBJ2-1; 9 nucleotides line up with TRBD2. The CDR3 extends over 15 amino acids. Germline lookup yields CDR1 SGHAT and CDR2 FQNNGV. The ends lost 3 bases at V and 4 bases at J; junction bases unmatched: 4. The chain's CDR3 is CASSLQRGAYNEQFF. The CDR3 DNA follows: TGTGCCAGCAGCTTGCAGCGGGGGGCGTACAATGAGCAGTTCTTC.

This clone occurred a few times. The rearrangement links TRBV7-3 to TRBJ2-1, with D possibly being TRBD1 (6 bases). The V gene lost 3 bases and the J gene lost 3 bases, with 9 bases spanning the gap. Per the germline V gene, CDR1 is SGHTA and CDR2 is FQGTGA. This CDR3 region has 14 residues. The CDR3 loop reads CASSFATGYNEQFF. Here the CDR3 DNA reads TGTGCCAGCAGCTTCGCGACAGGCTACAATGAGCAGTTCTTC. The entire variable domain, with the rest obtained from reference TRBV7-3 and TRBJ2-1, is as follows: GAGVSQTPSNKVTEKGKYVELRCDPISGHTALYWYRQSLGQGPEFLIYFQGTGAADDSGLPNDRFFAVRPEGSVSTLKIQRTERGDSAVYLCASSFATGYNEQFFGPGTRLTVL.

The table lists this clone with a count of one. This chain connects TRBV24-1 to TRBJ2-2; tentative D call: TRBD1 (6 bases). The CDR3 totals 14 residues. V lost 4 bases and J 7 bases, leaving 12 bases between the germline ends. Germline V gene data show CDR1 as KGHDR and CDR2 as SFDVKD. For the CDR3, the DNA is TGTGCCACCAGTGACGCCACAGGGATCGGGGAGCTGTTTTTT. As protein: CATSDATGIGELFF.

The gene calls are TRBV28 and TRBJ2-7; 7 bases match TRBD1. The CDR3 totals 14 residues. Germline loops: CDR1 MDHEN, CDR2 SYDVKM. The V and J ends lost 6 bases and 0 bases, in that order; junction bases with no gene match: 5. This CDR3 reads CASRAGTVSYEQYF. DNA for the CDR3: TGTGCCAGCAGGGCCGGGACAGTCTCCTACGAGCAGTACTTC.

The chain combines TRBV19 with TRBJ2-3; 12 nucleotides line up with TRBD2. The CDR3 contains 16 residues. CDR1 and CDR2 (germline): LNHDA, SQIVND (reference sequence). With V trimmed by 3 bases and J by 5 bases, 6 bases remained unmatched. The CDR3 here is CASSILASGRGDTQYF. The CDR3 bases are TGTGCCAGTAGTATTCTGGCTAGCGGGAGGGGAGATACGCAGTATTTT. The full variable domain, with the rest looked up from reference TRBV19 and TRBJ2-3, is DGGITQSPKYLFRKEGQNVTLSCEQNLNHDAMYWYRQDPGQGLRLIYYSQIVNDFQKGDIAEGYSVSREKKESFPLTVTSAQKNPTAFYLCASSILASGRGDTQYFGPGTRLTVL.

This chain joins TRBV11-3 and TRBJ1-4, with D unclear. V was pared by 0 bases and J by 8 bases, with 10 bases between. The CDR3 sequence is 14 residues long. Germline V gene sequence: CDR1 SGHNT, CDR2 YENEEA. CDR3: CASSLDLGEEKLFF. The CDR3 DNA reads as TGTGCCAGCAGCTTAGATCTCGGGGAAGAAAAACTGTTTTTT.

The CDR3 DNA is TGTGCCAGCTCACCACCGTCCCGCGAGCAGTACTTC. Residues: CASSPPSREQYF. This chain joins TRBV18 and TRBJ2-7; no clear D gene. V dropped 0 bases and J dropped 6 bases, with 6 bases sitting between them. CDR1 is KGHSH and CDR2 is LQKENI in the germline V gene. This CDR3 has 12 amino acids.

This chain joins TRBV20-1 and TRBJ1-4; unclear D gene. Between the trimmed V and J ends, which lost 5 bases and 8 bases, there was a span of 9 bases. The CDR3 is 11 residues long. Per germline, CDR1 DFQATT and CDR2 SNEGSKA (reference sequence). CDR3 amino acids: CSAFGGEKLFF. The CDR3 DNA reads TGCAGTGCTTTTGGCGGGGAAAAACTGTTTTTT.

CDR3: CASTGEGRGLETQYF. CDR3 sequence (DNA): TGTGCCAGCACGGGGGAGGGCAGGGGACTAGAGACCCAGTACTTC. The chain links TRBV28 to TRBJ2-5; tentative D call: TRBD2 (7 bases). Germline V gene sequence: CDR1 MDHEN, CDR2 SYDVKM. CDR3 length equals 15 residues. Trimming left V 7 bases short and J 4 bases short, with 19 bases between. Complete variable domain (other parts from reference TRBV28 and TRBJ2-5): DVKVTQSSRYLVKRTGEKVFLECVQDMDHENMFWYRQDPGLGLRLIYFSYDVKMKEKGDIPEGYSVSREKKERFSLILESASTNQTSMYLCASTGEGRGLETQYFGPGTRLLVL.

This clone is a singleton in its sample. The chain has TRBV9 and TRBJ1-1; 8 positions match TRBD1. Germline V lookup: CDR1 SGDLS, CDR2 YYNGEE. CDR3 length: 17 amino acids. Trimming removed 0 bases from V and 4 bases from J; junction bases left unmatched: 11. The DNA of the CDR3 is TGTGCCAGCAGCGTAGATCCCTACCCCGGACAGGGCACTGAAGCTTTCTTT. Protein product: CASSVDPYPGQGTEAFF.

The chain links TRBV7-2 to TRBJ2-5; TRBD2 matches 10 bases. Germline lookup yields CDR1 SGHTA and CDR2 FQGNSA. This CDR3 comprises 18 residues. The V segment lost 3 bases and the J segment 10 bases; nucleotides outside the gene matches: 20. Here the CDR3 reads CASSLRYRAGTSAPGQYF. CDR3 DNA: TGTGCCAGCAGCTTGCGGTACAGGGCCGGGACTAGCGCCCCCGGCCAGTACTTC.

This clone was counted a single time. This sequence joins TRBV11-3 and TRBJ1-2; 12 nucleotides align to TRBD1. The CDR3 is 16 amino acids. The germline V gene encodes CDR1 SGHNT and CDR2 YENEEA. The ends lost 3 bases at V and 8 bases at J; junction bases unmatched: 10. In DNA form, the CDR3 reads TGTGCCAGCAGCTTGACCGGGACAGGGGGCGCGGGGGGCTACACCTTC. Its translation: CASSLTGTGGAGGYTF.

The J gene is TRBJ2-5, the V gene TRBV5-1; TRBD2 matches 8 bases. This CDR3 has 15 amino acids. The V segment lost 3 bases and the J segment 5 bases; nucleotides outside the gene matches: 9. Per germline, CDR1 SGHRS and CDR2 YFSETQ. DNA of the CDR3: TGCGCCAGCAGCTCTGGCGGGAGGACGGGGGAGACCCAGTACTTC. Protein product: CASSSGGRTGETQYF.

This chain joins TRBV2 and TRBJ2-1, with 8 bases identical to TRBD2. Germline trimming cut 3 bases from V and 1 base from J; bases unmatched to any gene: 5. The CDR3 contains 16 residues. Germline V lookup: CDR1 SNHLY, CDR2 FYNNEI. CDR3 sequence: CASSDMGGRSYNEQFF. In nucleotides, the CDR3 is TGTGCCAGCAGTGATATGGGCGGGAGGTCCTACAATGAGCAGTTCTTC.

V usage is TRBV6-5 and J usage is TRBJ1-1, with 7 bases matching TRBD1. This CDR3 is 12 amino acids long. In germline, CDR1 is MNHEY, CDR2 SVGAGI. Unmatched junction bases numbered 4, after V lost 4 bases and J lost 8 bases. This chain's CDR3 is CASSFLTGEAFF. The CDR3, as DNA: TGTGCCAGCAGTTTCCTGACAGGGGAAGCTTTCTTT.

This chain connects TRBV6-5 to TRBJ2-3; TRBD2 matches at 8 bases. CDR3 length: 14 residues. Germline CDR1 reads MNHEY; CDR2 reads SVGAGI. The trim removed 8 bases at V and 0 bases at J, leaving 4 bases unmatched. The DNA of the CDR3 is TGTGCCAGCCGGGGGGGCTATAGCACAGATACGCAGTATTTT. It is translated as CASRGGYSTDTQYF.

This clone occurred a few times. The rearrangement links TRBV5-6 to TRBJ2-7; TRBD2 agrees at 9 bases. This CDR3 is 14 amino acids long. With V trimmed by 6 bases and J by 4 bases, 8 bases remained unmatched. CDR1 and CDR2 (germline): SGHDT, YYEEEE. The CDR3 protein is CASTHLAGRYEQYF. CDR3 coding DNA: TGTGCCAGCACCCACCTAGCGGGACGGTACGAGCAGTACTTC.

The V and J genes are TRBV28 and TRBJ1-2; D remains unclear. With 8 bases removed from V and 1 base from J, the gap between germline ends came to 8 bases. CDR3 length: 12 amino acids. Germline assignment: CDR1 MDHEN and CDR2 SYDVKM. CDR3 sequence: CASLALNYGYTF. The CDR3 nucleotides are TGTGCCAGCCTGGCCCTTAACTATGGCTACACCTTC.

The chain uses TRBV7-6 and TRBJ2-5; TRBD1 agrees at 7 bases. CDR1 SGHVS and CDR2 FNYEAQ come from the germline V gene. The CDR3 runs 15 residues. The J segment lost 1 base and the V segment lost 5 bases, leaving 7 bases of the junction unmatched. The CDR3, as DNA: TGTGCCAGCAGCATTAACAGGGGAACCCAAGAGACCCAGTACTTC. Translated, it gives CASSINRGTQETQYF.

The CDR3 is CASSLAQWDRGPRNTIYF. The CDR3 DNA is TGTGCCAGCAGCTTGGCCCAATGGGACAGGGGGCCCCGAAACACCATATATTTT. The rearrangement uses TRBV5-6 and TRBJ1-3, with 12 nucleotides matching TRBD1. Germline CDR1 and CDR2: SGHDT and YYEEEE. This CDR3 region has 18 residues. Losses at the gene ends were 0 bases for V and 5 bases for J; bases not matched to a gene: 9. Drawing the rest from reference TRBV5-6 and TRBJ1-3, the complete variable domain is DAGVTQSPTHLIKTRGQQVTLRCSPKSGHDTVSWYQQALGQGPQFIFQYYEEEERQRGNFPDRFSGHQFPNYSSELNVNALLLGDSALYLCASSLAQWDRGPRNTIYFGEGSWLTVV.

The chain has TRBV7-3 and TRBJ1-1; TRBD1 might be the D (5 bases). V dropped 5 bases and J dropped 1 base, with 11 bases sitting between them. Per the germline V gene, CDR1 is SGHTA and CDR2 is FQGTGA. This CDR3 has 14 amino acids. CDR3 DNA sequence: TGTGCCAGCAGCCTTGGCGGGGCGAACACTGAAGCTTTCTTT. It encodes CASSLGGANTEAFF. The whole variable domain, remainder taken from reference TRBV7-3 and TRBJ1-1, is GAGVSQTPSNKVTEKGKYVELRCDPISGHTALYWYRQSLGQGPEFLIYFQGTGAADDSGLPNDRFFAVRPEGSVSTLKIQRTERGDSAVYLCASSLGGANTEAFFGQGTRLTVV.